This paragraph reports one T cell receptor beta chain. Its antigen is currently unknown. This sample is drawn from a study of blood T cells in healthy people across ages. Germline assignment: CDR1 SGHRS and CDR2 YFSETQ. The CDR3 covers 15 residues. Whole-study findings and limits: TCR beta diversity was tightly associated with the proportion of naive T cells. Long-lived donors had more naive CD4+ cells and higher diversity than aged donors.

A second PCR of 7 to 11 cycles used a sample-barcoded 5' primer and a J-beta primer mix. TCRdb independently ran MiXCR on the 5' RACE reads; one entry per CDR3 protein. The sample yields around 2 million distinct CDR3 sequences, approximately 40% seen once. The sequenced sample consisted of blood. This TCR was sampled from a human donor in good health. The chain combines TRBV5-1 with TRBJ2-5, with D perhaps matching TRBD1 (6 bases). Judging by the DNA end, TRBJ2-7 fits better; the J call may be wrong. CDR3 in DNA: TGCGCCAGCAGCTTGGCGACAGGAGAGGAATACGAGCAGTACTTC. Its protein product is CASSLATGEEYEQYF.